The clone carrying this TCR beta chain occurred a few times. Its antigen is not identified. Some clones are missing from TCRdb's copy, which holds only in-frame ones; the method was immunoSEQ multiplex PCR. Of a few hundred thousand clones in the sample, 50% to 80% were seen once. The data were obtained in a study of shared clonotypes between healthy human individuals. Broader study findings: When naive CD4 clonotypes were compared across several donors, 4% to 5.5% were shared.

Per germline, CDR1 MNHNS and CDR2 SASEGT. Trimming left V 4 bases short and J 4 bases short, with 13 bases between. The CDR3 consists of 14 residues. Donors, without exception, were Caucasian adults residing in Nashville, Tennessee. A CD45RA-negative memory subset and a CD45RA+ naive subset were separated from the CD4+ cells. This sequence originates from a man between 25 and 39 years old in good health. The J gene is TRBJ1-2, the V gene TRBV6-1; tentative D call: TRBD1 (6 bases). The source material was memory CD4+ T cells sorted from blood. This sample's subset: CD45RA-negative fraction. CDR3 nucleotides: TGTGCCAGCAGTGTGACAGGCGATTTCTATGGCTACACCTTC. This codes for CASSVTGDFYGYTF.